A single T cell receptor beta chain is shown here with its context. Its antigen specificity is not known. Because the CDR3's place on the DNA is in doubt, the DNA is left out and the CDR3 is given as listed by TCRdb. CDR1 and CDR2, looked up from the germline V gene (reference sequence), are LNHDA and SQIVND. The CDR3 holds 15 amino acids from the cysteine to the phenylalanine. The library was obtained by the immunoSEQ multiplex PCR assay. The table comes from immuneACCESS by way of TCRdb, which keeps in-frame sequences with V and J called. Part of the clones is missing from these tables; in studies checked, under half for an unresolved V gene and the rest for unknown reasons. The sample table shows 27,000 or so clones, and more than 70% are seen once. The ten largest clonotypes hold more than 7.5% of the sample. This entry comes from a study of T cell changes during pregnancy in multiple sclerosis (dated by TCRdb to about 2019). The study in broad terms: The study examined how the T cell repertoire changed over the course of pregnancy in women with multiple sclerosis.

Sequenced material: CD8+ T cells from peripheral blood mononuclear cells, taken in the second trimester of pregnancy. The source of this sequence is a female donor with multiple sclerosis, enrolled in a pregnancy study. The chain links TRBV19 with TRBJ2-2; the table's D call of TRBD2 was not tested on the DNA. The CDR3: CASSSVPPGEGELFF.